The 9 T cell receptor beta chains listed next were all sequenced from one sample in a study of blood T cell repertoires in COVID-19. Sequencing was performed with immunoSEQ multiplex PCR; in TCRdb, only in-frame clones are kept and a portion is missing. The repertoire holds some 100,000 clones, with under 90% as singletons. The source material was peripheral blood. The receptors shown here come from a woman aged 50 to 65 with acute or convalescent COVID-19.

This rearrangement joins TRBV19 to TRBJ2-1; a possible D gene is TRBD1 (6 bases). CDR1 LNHDA and CDR2 SQIVND come from the germline V gene (reference sequence). Trimming left V 0 bases short and J 4 bases short, with 19 bases between. The CDR3 has 18 residues. CDR3 nucleotide sequence: TGTGCCAGTAGTATAGATGGTGGACCTCGGACAGATTACAATGAGCAGTTCTTC. Translating it yields CASSIDGGPRTDYNEQFF. Filled out from reference TRBV19 and TRBJ2-1, the complete variable domain reads DGGITQSPKYLFRKEGQNVTLSCEQNLNHDAMYWYRQDPGQGLRLIYYSQIVNDFQKGDIAEGYSVSREKKESFPLTVTSAQKNPTAFYLCASSIDGGPRTDYNEQFFGPGTRLTVL.

The rearrangement uses TRBV7-9 and TRBJ2-1, with TRBD2 identical over 7 bases. Trimming at V came to 3 bases and at J to 4 bases, leaving 6 bases not matched to a gene. Per the germline V gene, CDR1 is SEHNR and CDR2 is FQNEAQ (reference sequence). This CDR3 is built from 15 residues. The CDR3 is CASSFYTGLYNEQFF. CDR3 DNA sequence: TGTGCCAGCAGCTTTTACACGGGACTATACAATGAGCAGTTCTTC.

V gene TRBV4-1 combines with J gene TRBJ2-2, with 9 positions matching TRBD1. The germline CDR1 and CDR2 sequences are MGHRA and YSYEKL. The CDR3 sequence is 17 residues long. Germline trimming cut 0 bases from V and 3 bases from J; bases unmatched to any gene: 5. The CDR3 protein is CASSQDLRDRDTGELFF. In nucleotides, the CDR3 is TGCGCCAGCAGCCAAGATCTCCGGGACAGGGACACCGGGGAGCTGTTTTTT.

The chain combines TRBV5-1 with TRBJ2-3; D may be TRBD2 (7 bases). The ends were cut back, 4 bases at V and 5 bases at J, with 17 bases in the middle. Germline V gene lookup returns CDR1 SGHRS and CDR2 YFSETQ. This CDR3 spans 15 amino acids. DNA of the CDR3: TGCGCCAGCAGCCTCTTCGCGGGGGCGGGAGATACGCAGTATTTT. It encodes CASSLFAGAGDTQYF. The full variable domain, with the rest looked up from reference TRBV5-1 and TRBJ2-3, is KAGVTQTPRYLIKTRGQQVTLSCSPISGHRSVSWYQQTPGQGLQFLFEYFSETQRNKGNFPGRFSGRQFSNSRSEMNVSTLELGDSALYLCASSLFAGAGDTQYFGPGTRLTVL.

The genes are TRBV28 and TRBJ1-5; the match to TRBD1 covers 7 bases. The germline V gene has CDR1 MDHEN and CDR2 SYDVKM. J was trimmed by 2 bases and V by 8 bases; bases with no gene match: 12. This CDR3 comprises 16 residues. The CDR3 coding sequence is TGTGCCAGCGCCCTTACCCAGGGGGTCGGCAATCAGCCCCAGCATTTT. This gives the protein CASALTQGVGNQPQHF.

The rearrangement joins TRBV27 to TRBJ2-2; no definite D call. V lost 5 bases to trimming and J lost 3 bases, with 16 bases between them. This CDR3 has 16 amino acids. Germline CDR1 is MNHEY and CDR2 is SMNVEV (reference sequence). DNA for the CDR3: TGTGCCAGCAGTCGAGACCTGACTGGATACACCGGGGAGCTGTTTTTT. It encodes CASSRDLTGYTGELFF.

The chain joins TRBV11-2 to TRBJ1-1; 8 bases match TRBD1. Germline CDR1 is SGHAT and CDR2 is FQNNGV. Trimming took 4 bases from V and 1 from J; bases not matched to a gene: 5. There are 15 residues in the CDR3. Written as DNA, the CDR3 is TGTGCCAGCAGCTATCGGACAGGGCCGAACACTGAAGCTTTCTTT. Its translation: CASSYRTGPNTEAFF.

The DNA for the CDR3 is TGTGCCAGTAGTAACTGGAATGAGCAGTTCTTC. Encoded protein: CASSNWNEQFF. The chain employs TRBV19 and TRBJ2-1; D ambiguous. Between the trimmed V and J ends, which lost 4 bases and 7 bases, there was a span of 5 bases. CDR1 is LNHDA, CDR2 SQIVND, per germline (reference sequence). CDR3 length: 11 residues. Full variable domain (missing parts from reference TRBV19 and TRBJ2-1): DGGITQSPKYLFRKEGQNVTLSCEQNLNHDAMYWYRQDPGQGLRLIYYSQIVNDFQKGDIAEGYSVSREKKESFPLTVTSAQKNPTAFYLCASSNWNEQFFGPGTRLTVL.

J is TRBJ1-2 and V is TRBV18; 8 nucleotides line up with TRBD1. Germline CDR1 reads KGHSH; CDR2 reads LQKENI. The V and J ends lost 4 bases and 5 bases, in that order; junction bases with no gene match: 3. The CDR3 consists of 13 residues. CDR3: CASSQDRAYGYTF. The CDR3 DNA sequence: TGTGCCAGCTCACAGGACAGGGCATATGGCTACACCTTC.